There are many counts of the clone carrying this TCR beta chain. Its antigen is not known. Any patient presenting with uncontrolled infection, other autoimmune disease, pregnancy or lactation was left out. The data originate from a study of T cells in Graves' hyperthyroidism and ophthalmopathy. Overall study context: Peripheral blood was acquired at first diagnosis, ahead of any therapy whatsoever.

Points from the study as a whole: Peripheral blood also featured most of the thyroid clonotypes expanded above 0.001. Onset of ophthalmopathy came a median roughly 6.5 months after the model predicted it.

Authors of the study amplified TCR beta CDR3 regions from RNA transcripts. The HTBI primer set served for first-round RT-PCR of the TCR CDR3. TCRdb reprocessed the multiplex PCR reads with MiXCR, giving one entry per CDR3 protein. The repertoire consists of around 450,000 distinct CDR3 sequences, with approximately 14% occurring once and the leading ten covering less than 15%. The CDR3 contains 13 residues. Germline V CDR1 and CDR2: LGHDT, YNNKEL (reference sequence). V lost 6 bases and J 6 bases, leaving 14 bases between the germline ends. Input material: blood. This clonotype originated in a woman between 18 and 30 years old with Graves' hyperthyroidism. This chain joins TRBV3-1 and TRBJ1-1; D call uncertain. This chain's CDR3 is CASRQTTKAEAFF. The CDR3 region has the DNA TGTGCCAGCAGACAAACAACTAAGGCTGAAGCTTTCTTT.